This T cell receptor (beta chain) was obtained from a study of T cells in Graves' hyperthyroidism and ophthalmopathy. Study at large: Blood from the periphery was taken at initial diagnosis, before any treatment.

This clonotype has a count of ten or more. The TCR beta CDR3 regions underwent amplification using RNA transcripts as the source. An initial round of RT-PCR targeting the TCR CDR3 relied on the HTBI primer set. TCRdb independently ran MiXCR on the multiplex PCR reads; one entry per CDR3 protein. This table has a few hundred thousand distinct CDR3 sequences, about 14% appearing once. The CDR3 has 14 amino acids. The germline gives CDR1 MDHEN, CDR2 SYDVKM. The junction had 3 bases not matched to a gene; V was cut back by 6 bases and J by 4 bases. The source of this sequence is a middle-aged woman with Graves' hyperthyroidism that later progressed to Graves' ophthalmopathy. Sequencing was performed on blood. This chain joins TRBV28 and TRBJ2-3; 11 bases are a match to TRBD2. The DNA of the CDR3 is TGTGCCAGCAGGGCTAGCGGGAGGTCAGATACGCAGTATTTT. Residues: CASRASGRSDTQYF. Full variable domain (missing parts from reference TRBV28 and TRBJ2-3): DVKVTQSSRYLVKRTGEKVFLECVQDMDHENMFWYRQDPGLGLRLIYFSYDVKMKEKGDIPEGYSVSREKKERFSLILESASTNQTSMYLCASRASGRSDTQYFGPGTRLTVL.